The entry that follows covers one T cell receptor beta chain sequence. Its antigen remains undetermined. No qualities accompany the bases; no much larger clone lies one base away. This sample was taken from a study of cytotoxic CD8 clonotypes in ibrutinib-treated CLL (dated by TCRdb to the early 2020s). In the study overall: In this cohort, 15 patients were treatment-naive and more than 9 were relapsed/refractory, while fewer than 18 had unmutated IGHV. The response samples were drawn at a median of approximately twelve months into treatment, with a range of about 6 to 36 months. Cryopreserved peripheral blood mononuclear cells were obtained before treatment, at response, and at either sustained remission or disease progression. On average, each sample yielded approximately 250,000 productive templates and around 100,000 productive rearrangements. Longitudinal samples were available for about 30% of the roughly 90 trial participants. Partial responses were observed in roughly 25 patients and complete responses in 2; after a median follow-up of 68 months, remission was maintained in approximately 15 patients and progression was observed in around twelve. Every sample from remission and from progressive disease was obtained while the patients were still on ibrutinib. Results the study describes overall, beyond this receptor: Sampling times were not matched between sustained-remission and progressing patients, and lymph node repertoires were not studied. At baseline, clonality was higher than in age-matched healthy donors and showed a strong correlation with circulating CD8+ T-cell counts. Public clonotypes were rare and either shrank or stayed stable during treatment, and the rise in clonality at ibrutinib response reflected expansion of private clonotypes. Clonality rose at ibrutinib response, remained stable during sustained remission, and dropped back toward baseline at progression.

Each clonotype received, on average, 10x coverage in deep resolution sequencing performed on a MiSeq, where the target depth lay between 1 in 1 million and 1 in 200,000 T cells. TCR beta libraries were generated with the immunoSEQ hsTCRB Kit. In the paper's pipeline: The data were analyzed with ImmunoSEQ Analyzer and ImmunoSEQ Data Assistant, and V, D and J gene assignments followed IMGT definitions. Clonality, which ranges from 0 to 1, was calculated by subtracting the normalized Shannon entropy of productive rearrangement frequencies from one. Public clonotype analysis was restricted to overrepresented clonotypes comprising at least 0.05% of each patient's repertoire. Roughly 12 age-matched healthy donor repertoires from immuneACCESS were used as controls for clonality. In its TCRdb copy, this immuneACCESS table keeps in-frame sequences only and misses some clones. Where compared with another copy, unresolved V genes explain less than half of these, and the others have no known cause. V and J calls and clone size are those listed in that table; D and trimming were worked out from the DNA. The sample has roughly 300,000 clones on record, roughly three quarters of them singletons. Roughly 6% of the sample is in the top ten clones.

This sample's time point label indicates: progressive disease on ibrutinib. Roughly 1.9 micrograms of genomic DNA were extracted from cryopreserved PBMCs for TCR beta library preparation. Longitudinal blood samples from CLL patients on ibrutinib monotherapy underwent high-throughput TCR beta sequencing. The patients took part in an open-label, single-center phase 2 trial of ibrutinib monotherapy. From the cysteine up to the phenylalanine, the CDR3 has a length of 16 residues. Only the CDR3 region is kept as DNA, spanning 48 bases read in frame from base 1. At the junction V is shortened by 4 bases and J by 6 bases, with 18 bases in between. The germline V gene encodes CDR1 SEHNR and CDR2 FQNEAQ (reference sequence).

The TCR comes from a human donor with chronic lymphocytic leukemia. The chain couples TRBV7-9 to TRBJ2-2, with TRBD1 tentatively as D gene (5 bases match). This specimen was PBMCs, taken at disease progression, from a patient treated with ibrutinib. The sequence in DNA is TGTGCCAGCAGCTCCATTAAGTTAAGCAGGGCCGGGGAGCTGTTTTTT. Its product reads: CASSSIKLSRAGELFF.